Listed below are T cell receptor beta chains from one sample, sequenced in a study of shared clonotypes between healthy human individuals. Clones were read by immunoSEQ multiplex PCR, and TCRdb kept only the in-frame ones, dropping some. In the table there are about 680,000 clones, less than 85% of which are singletons. Sequencing was performed on memory CD4+ T cells sorted from blood. The source is a woman in her twenties or thirties in good health. The CDR3 runs from the conserved cysteine through the conserved F or W. Fields, in order: V gene, clone size, D gene, J gene, CDR3 length, CDR3 protein, CDR3 DNA. D genes are given only for firm matches. For some rows the clone size is stated as once, few or many, or as a class when expanded; others skip it.

TRBV5-1	few	NA	TRBJ2-2	15	CASSLLGPYTGELFF	TGCGCCAGCAGCCTACTCGGGCCTTACACCGGGGAGCTGTTTTTT
TRBV5-1	NA	NA	TRBJ1-1	14	CASSLVGENTEAFF	TGCGCCAGCAGCTTGGTGGGCGAGAACACTGAAGCTTTCTTT
TRBV28	NA	NA	TRBJ2-7	15	CASSSSGAESYEQYF	TGTGCCAGCAGTTCCAGTGGGGCAGAGTCCTACGAGCAGTACTTC
TRBV2	once	TRBD1	TRBJ1-2	14	CASSVTGFGYGYTF	TGTGCCAGCAGCGTGACAGGGTTCGGCTATGGCTACACCTTC
TRBV4-2	once	TRBD2	TRBJ2-1	17	CASSPRSTSGRWNEQFF	TGTGCCAGCAGCCCTCGATCGACTAGCGGGAGATGGAATGAGCAGTTCTTC
TRBV6-5	NA	NA	TRBJ1-1	13	CASRRTFDTEAFF	TGTGCCAGCAGACGGACATTCGACACTGAAGCTTTCTTT
TRBV19	NA	NA	TRBJ1-1	14	CASSIHRLNTEAFF	TGTGCCAGTAGTATCCACAGATTGAACACTGAAGCTTTCTTT
TRBV29-1	NA	TRBD1	TRBJ2-5	13	CSVHGTGQETQYF	TGCAGCGTCCACGGGACAGGCCAAGAGACCCAGTACTTC
TRBV2	NA	TRBD2	TRBJ2-7	14	CASSSGRTTYEQYF	TGTGCCAGCAGTAGCGGGAGGACAACCTACGAGCAGTACTTC
TRBV6-1	once	TRBD1	TRBJ2-5	15	CASSDPTGGQETQYF	TGTGCCAGCAGTGACCCGACAGGGGGCCAAGAGACCCAGTACTTC
TRBV6-1	NA	TRBD1	TRBJ2-7	15	CASRIGDRGSGEQYF	TGTGCCAGCCGAATTGGGGACAGGGGAAGCGGCGAGCAGTACTTC
TRBV7-9	NA	NA	TRBJ1-1	12	CASSLYIPEAFF	TGTGCCAGCAGCTTATATATCCCTGAAGCTTTCTTT
TRBV5-8	NA	TRBD2	TRBJ2-3	17	CASSPPFGSGNTDTQYF	TGTGCCAGCAGCCCTCCCTTTGGTAGCGGGAACACAGATACGCAGTATTTT
TRBV6-1	NA	NA	TRBJ2-1	13	CANRGGMTDEQFF	TGTGCCAACAGGGGGGGCATGACTGATGAGCAGTTCTTC
TRBV4-2	NA	TRBD1	TRBJ1-2	15	CASSQGPGGSYGYTF	TGTGCCAGCAGCCAAGGTCCAGGGGGCAGCTATGGCTACACCTTC
TRBV4-1	NA	NA	TRBJ2-2	17	CASRSPGRSRNSGELFF	TGCGCCAGCAGATCGCCGGGGCGGAGCCGAAACAGCGGGGAGCTGTTTTTT
TRBV19	NA	TRBD1	TRBJ1-5	14	CASSRQGINQPQHF	TGTGCCAGTAGTAGACAGGGGATCAATCAGCCCCAGCATTTT
TRBV7-3	NA	NA	TRBJ2-5	13	CASSLTPAGTQYF	TGTGCCAGCAGCTTAACGCCAGCCGGGACCCAGTACTTC
TRBV27	once	NA	TRBJ1-1	15	CASSKSRIANTEAFF	TGTGCCAGCAGTAAGTCTCGTATCGCGAACACTGAAGCTTTCTTT
TRBV11-2	NA	TRBD1	TRBJ2-5	16	CASSLTSPGQGPTQYF	TGTGCCAGCAGCTTGACCTCTCCGGGACAGGGGCCGACCCAGTACTTC
TRBV18	NA	NA	TRBJ1-1	15	CASSPSEVLAAEAFF	TGTGCCAGCTCACCAAGTGAAGTTCTGGCGGCTGAAGCTTTCTTT
TRBV5-1	NA	NA	TRBJ1-1	14	CASSLEWGVTEAFF	TGCGCCAGCAGCTTGGAGTGGGGGGTCACTGAAGCTTTCTTT
TRBV19	NA	NA	TRBJ1-1	14	CASSIGTLNTEAFF	TGTGCCAGTAGTATCGGCACACTGAACACTGAAGCTTTCTTT
TRBV20-1	NA	NA	TRBJ2-5	11	CSARGQETQYF	TGCAGTGCTAGAGGCCAAGAGACCCAGTACTTC
TRBV9	NA	NA	TRBJ2-1	13	CASSGQTGNEQFF	TGTGCCAGCAGCGGACAAACAGGGAATGAGCAGTTCTTC
TRBV11-2	NA	NA	TRBJ1-1	14	CASSLSQMNTEAFF	TGTGCCAGCAGCTTATCGCAGATGAACACTGAAGCTTTCTTT
TRBV19	NA	NA	TRBJ2-1	15	CASSTAIVGAHEQFF	TGTGCCAGTAGTACCGCAATAGTAGGGGCGCATGAGCAGTTCTTC
TRBV19	NA	NA	TRBJ1-1	13	CASSIEATAEAFF	TGTGCCAGTAGTATAGAGGCGACAGCAGAAGCTTTCTTT
TRBV15	few	NA	TRBJ1-4	15	CATSRDFGGNEKLFF	TGTGCCACCAGCAGAGATTTTGGGGGTAATGAAAAACTGTTTTTT
TRBV5-1	few	NA	TRBJ1-2	14	CASSLDGQSSGYTF	TGCGCCAGCAGCTTGGATGGGCAGTCGAGTGGCTACACCTTC
TRBV6-6	few	NA	TRBJ2-2	14	CASSYGGDTGELFF	TGTGCCAGCAGTTACGGAGGAGACACCGGGGAGCTGTTTTTT
TRBV7-8	many	TRBD1	TRBJ2-7	15	CASSSRTGLNYEQYF	TGTGCCAGCAGCTCGAGGACAGGACTTAACTACGAGCAGTACTTC
TRBV13	NA	TRBD1	TRBJ1-1	15	CASSLGRQGRTEAFF	TGTGCCAGCAGCTTAGGCCGACAGGGGCGTACTGAAGCTTTCTTT
TRBV27	NA	TRBD2	TRBJ2-1	17	CASSLVGGAFSYNEQFF	TGTGCCAGCAGTTTAGTGGGAGGGGCCTTCTCCTACAATGAGCAGTTCTTC
TRBV27	NA	NA	TRBJ2-3	14	CASSLLLGTDTQYF	TGTGCCAGCAGTTTACTTTTGGGAACAGATACGCAGTATTTT
TRBV23-1	once	TRBD1	TRBJ1-6	16	CASSQSTGGACSPLHF	TGCGCCAGCAGTCAATCGACAGGGGGCGCATGCTCACCCCTCCACTTT
TRBV2	NA	TRBD1	TRBJ1-4	15	CASEERDRGYEKLFF	TGTGCCAGCGAAGAACGGGACAGGGGGTATGAAAAACTGTTTTTT
TRBV2	few	TRBD2	TRBJ2-3	15	CASSEWASGRGTQYF	TGTGCCAGCAGTGAATGGGCTAGCGGGAGAGGTACGCAGTATTTT
TRBV7-3	NA	NA	TRBJ2-2	13	CASSPRVAGELFF	TGTGCCAGCAGTCCTAGGGTAGCCGGGGAGCTGTTTTTT
TRBV10-3	NA	TRBD1	TRBJ2-7	14	CAILPGTGGLEQYF	TGTGCCATCTTACCCGGGACAGGGGGCCTCGAGCAGTACTTC
TRBV27	NA	NA	TRBJ2-1	14	CASRGPSAYNEQFF	TGTGCCAGCAGAGGCCCATCGGCGTACAATGAGCAGTTCTTC
TRBV2	few	NA	TRBJ2-7	13	CASSPQSAYEQYF	TGTGCCAGCAGTCCCCAGTCAGCCTACGAGCAGTACTTC
TRBV27	NA	TRBD2	TRBJ2-7	14	CASSLSTAGGEQYF	TGTGCCAGCAGTTTATCCACAGCGGGGGGCGAGCAGTACTTC
TRBV5-4	NA	NA	TRBJ1-1	16	CASSPLDFPGNTEAFF	TGTGCCAGCAGCCCGCTGGACTTTCCCGGGAACACTGAAGCTTTCTTT
TRBV14	NA	NA	TRBJ1-1	12	CASSQGWTEAFF	TGTGCCAGCAGCCAAGGGTGGACTGAAGCTTTCTTT
TRBV5-5	many	TRBD2	TRBJ2-1	15	CASSLSYPGGNEQFF	TGTGCCAGCAGCTTATCCTACCCGGGGGGCAATGAGCAGTTCTTC
TRBV18	NA	NA	TRBJ1-1	14	CASSPGRQNTEAFF	TGTGCCAGCTCACCTGGGCGTCAGAACACTGAAGCTTTCTTT
TRBV6-1	NA	TRBD1	TRBJ2-2	15	CASTLDRGNTGELFF	TGTGCCAGCACTCTGGACAGGGGTAACACCGGGGAGCTGTTTTTT
TRBV28	NA	NA	TRBJ2-7	14	CASSLAGQNYEQYF	TGTGCCAGCAGTTTGGCGGGACAAAACTACGAGCAGTACTTC
TRBV18	NA	NA	TRBJ2-5	16	CASSPLEGAYQETQYF	TGTGCCAGCTCACCCTTGGAAGGGGCGTACCAAGAGACCCAGTACTTC
TRBV19	NA	TRBD2	TRBJ2-6	17	CASVLSSGSAGANVLTF	TGTGCCAGCGTATTGTCTAGCGGGAGTGCTGGGGCCAACGTCCTGACTTTC
TRBV7-7	NA	NA	TRBJ2-1	15	CASSLVGASYNEQFF	TGTGCCAGCAGCTTGGTGGGAGCGTCCTACAATGAGCAGTTCTTC
TRBV29-1	NA	TRBD1	TRBJ2-3	14	CSVSPGTGTDTQYF	TGCAGCGTTAGTCCCGGGACAGGGACAGATACGCAGTATTTT
TRBV7-9	few	NA	TRBJ2-3	16	CASSLSGHYSTDTQYF	TGTGCCAGCAGCTTATCCGGACACTACAGCACAGATACGCAGTATTTT